This TCR beta chain emerged from a study of blood T cell repertoires in COVID-19. Trimming left V 4 bases short and J 3 bases short, with 10 bases between. This CDR3 contains 14 residues. CDR1 and CDR2 (germline): SGHRS, YFSETQ. The data were produced by immunoSEQ multiplex PCR, yet TCRdb's version contains in-frame clones alone and is incomplete. Counted here are 250,000 or so clones, around 81% occurring once; the ten biggest clones make up roughly 3.6%. The chain couples TRBV5-1 to TRBJ1-4, with D perhaps matching TRBD1 (6 bases). The clonotype comes from a man aged 50-60 years who had recovered from COVID-19. The sample comprised PBMCs or T cells enriched from blood (not recorded which). The CDR3 spells CASSPQGSNEKLFF. The CDR3, as DNA: TGCGCCAGCAGCCCCCAGGGGTCTAATGAAAAACTGTTTTTT.